This entry features one TCR beta chain sequence. Its antigen is unknown. TCRdb's table, derived via immunoSEQ multiplex PCR, lists solely in-frame clones and lacks some. The table shows just over 40,000 clones, with approximately 89% occurring only once. The entry originates in a study of T cells in narcolepsy. The study's findings and limits: Comparing one patient's CSF and blood CD4+ clonotypes highlighted HCRT- and TRIB2-specific autoreactive clonotypes. Healthy controls reportedly lacked the autoreactive clonotypes serially found in patients' blood. Autoreactive clone sequences were missing from some blood memory CD4+ repertoires.

The V segment lost 0 bases and the J segment 10 bases; nucleotides outside the gene matches: 8. This CDR3 spans 17 amino acids. Germline CDR1 is WNHNN and CDR2 is SYGVQD (reference sequence). The TCR comes from a human donor with narcolepsy. The chain combines TRBV10-1 with TRBJ2-1; 14 positions match TRBD2. Sample: CD45RA- memory CD4+ T cells from PBMCs. The CDR3, as DNA: TGCGCCAGCAGTGAGTCCAGGCGACTAGCGGGAGGGAGAGAGCAGTTCTTC. It codes for CASSESRRLAGGREQFF.